Listed here are 4 T cell receptor beta chains from one sample, sequenced in a study of blood T cell repertoires in COVID-19. Here immunoSEQ multiplex PCR was the method, and the copy in TCRdb shows in-frame clones only, minus some. The sample consists of 200,000 to 250,000 clones, less than 90% of them appearing once. Input material: peripheral blood. The receptors stem from a man in his 60s with acute or convalescent COVID-19.

The chain recombines TRBV28 with TRBJ1-6; D gene ambiguous. The CDR3 extends over 16 amino acids. Trimming left V 2 bases short and J 0 bases short, with 8 bases between. In germline, CDR1 is MDHEN, CDR2 SYDVKM. The CDR3 loop is CASSLARRSYNSPLHF. CDR3 DNA: TGTGCCAGCAGTTTAGCGCGGCGCTCCTATAATTCACCCCTCCACTTT.

This clone was seen just once. The gene calls are TRBV3-1 (or the pseudogene TRBV3-2) and TRBJ1-1; D may be TRBD1 (5 bases). V was pared by 5 bases and J by 7 bases, with 11 bases between. The length of the CDR3 is 12 residues. Germline V CDR1 and CDR2: LGHDT, YNNKEL (reference sequence). In DNA, the CDR3 is TGTGCCAGCAGCGGTCCGGGGGGTGAAGCTTTCTTT. Translating it yields CASSGPGGEAFF.

V gene TRBV30 combines with J gene TRBJ1-4; a possible D gene is TRBD1 (5 bases). The CDR3 extends over 13 amino acids. Germline values: CDR1 GTSNPN, CDR2 SVGIG (reference sequence). Trimming stripped 8 bases from V and 7 bases from J, with 17 bases between. The CDR3 loop is CAVDVGGGEKLFF. The CDR3 DNA follows: TGTGCCGTTGACGTGGGGGGAGGTGAAAAACTGTTTTTT.

This rearrangement joins TRBV5-1 to TRBJ2-2, with D possibly being TRBD2 (6 bases). Germline values: CDR1 SGHRS, CDR2 YFSETQ. The CDR3 is 17 residues long. V was pared by 1 base and J by 1 base, with 14 bases between. This CDR3 is CASSLWGAGRNTGELFF. The DNA of the CDR3 is TGCGCCAGCAGCTTGTGGGGAGCGGGCAGGAACACCGGGGAGCTGTTTTTT.